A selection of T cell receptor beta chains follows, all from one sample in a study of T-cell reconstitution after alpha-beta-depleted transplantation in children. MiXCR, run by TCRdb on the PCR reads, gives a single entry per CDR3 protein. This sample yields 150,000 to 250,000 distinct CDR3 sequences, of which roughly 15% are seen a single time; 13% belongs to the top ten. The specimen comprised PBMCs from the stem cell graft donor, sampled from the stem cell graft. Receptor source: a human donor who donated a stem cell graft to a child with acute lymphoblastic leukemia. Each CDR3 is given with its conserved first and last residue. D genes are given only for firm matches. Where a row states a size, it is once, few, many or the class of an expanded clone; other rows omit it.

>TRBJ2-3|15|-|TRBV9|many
CASSFRDGNTDTQYF
TGTGCCAGCAGCTTCCGGGACGGTAACACAGATACGCAGTATTTT
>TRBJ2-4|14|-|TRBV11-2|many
CASSLEPGVDIQYF
TGTGCCAGCAGCTTAGAACCGGGAGTCGACATTCAGTACTTC
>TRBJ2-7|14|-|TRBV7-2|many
CASSLSISAYEQYF
TGTGCCAGCAGCTTAAGCATTTCGGCCTACGAGCAGTACTTC
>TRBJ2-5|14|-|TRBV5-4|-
CASSLASNQETQYF
TGTGCCAGCAGCTTGGCCTCTAACCAAGAGACCCAGTACTTC
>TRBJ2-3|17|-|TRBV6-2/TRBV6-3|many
CASRRQGRRAGTDTQYF
TGTGCCAGCAGACGGCAGGGGCGTAGAGCTGGGACAGATACGCAGTATTTT
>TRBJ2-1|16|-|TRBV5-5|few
CASSPVLGSSYNEQFF
TGTGCCAGCAGCCCAGTTTTAGGGAGCTCCTACAATGAGCAGTTCTTC
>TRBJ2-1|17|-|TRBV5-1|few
CASSFAKWREGYNEQFF
TGCGCCAGCAGCTTCGCCAAATGGCGGGAAGGCTACAATGAGCAGTTCTTC
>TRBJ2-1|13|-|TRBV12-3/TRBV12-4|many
CASSPRTSNEQFF
TGTGCCAGCAGTCCCCGGACTTCCAATGAGCAGTTCTTC
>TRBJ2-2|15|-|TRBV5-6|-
CASSLLFRGTGELFF
TGTGCCAGCAGCTTGCTGTTCAGGGGCACCGGGGAGCTGTTTTTT
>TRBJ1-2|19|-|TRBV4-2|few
CASSRPISMGLSHNYGYTF
TGTGCCAGCAGCCGCCCTATAAGTATGGGCTTATCCCACAACTATGGCTACACCTTC
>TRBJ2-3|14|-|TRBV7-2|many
CASSRVRSADTQYF
TGTGCCAGTAGTAGAGTACGGTCCGCAGATACGCAGTATTTT
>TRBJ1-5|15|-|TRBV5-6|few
CASSLVGESNQPQHF
TGTGCCAGCAGCTTGGTGGGCGAAAGCAATCAGCCCCAGCATTTT
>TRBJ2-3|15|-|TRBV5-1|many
CASSPSERYTDTQYF
TGCGCCAGCAGTCCCTCCGAGCGGTACACAGATACGCAGTATTTT
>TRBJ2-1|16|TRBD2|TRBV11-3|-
CASSLVFLAGAHEQFF
TGTGCCAGCAGCTTAGTGTTCCTAGCGGGAGCCCATGAGCAGTTCTTC
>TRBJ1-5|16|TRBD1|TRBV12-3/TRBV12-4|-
CASSPDRGYSNQPQHF
TGTGCCAGCAGCCCGGACAGGGGATATAGCAATCAGCCCCAGCATTTT
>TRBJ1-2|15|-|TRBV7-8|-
CASSGVGSWDYGYTF
TGTGCCAGCAGCGGGGTAGGAAGTTGGGACTATGGCTACACCTTC
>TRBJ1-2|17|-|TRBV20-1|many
CSARDLRDTNGLYGYTF
TGCAGTGCTAGAGATCTCCGGGACACCAACGGCTTATATGGCTACACCTTC
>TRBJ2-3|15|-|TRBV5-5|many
CASSLSVFSTDTQYF
TGTGCCAGCAGCTTGTCCGTCTTCTCCACAGATACGCAGTATTTT
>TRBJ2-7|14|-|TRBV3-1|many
CASSHQGTGYEQYF
TGTGCCAGCAGCCACCAAGGTACAGGGTACGAGCAGTACTTC
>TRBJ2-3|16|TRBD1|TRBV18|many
CASSPGVKGGSDTQYF
TGTGCCAGCTCACCAGGGGTGAAAGGGGGCTCAGATACGCAGTATTTT
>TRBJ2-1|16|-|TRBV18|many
CASSPNMDPSYNEQFF
TGTGCCAGCTCACCTAATATGGACCCCTCCTACAATGAGCAGTTCTTC
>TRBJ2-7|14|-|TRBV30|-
CAWSVAETIYEQYF
TGTGCCTGGAGTGTAGCGGAGACAATTTACGAGCAGTACTTC
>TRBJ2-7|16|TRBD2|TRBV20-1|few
CSARDTLAGALYEQYF
TGCAGTGCTAGAGATACGCTAGCGGGAGCTCTCTACGAGCAGTACTTC
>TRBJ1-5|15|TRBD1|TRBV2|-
CASKEQGVLNQPQHF
TGTGCCAGCAAAGAACAGGGGGTACTCAATCAGCCCCAGCATTTT
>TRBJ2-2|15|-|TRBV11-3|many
CASSYSARIDGELFF
TGTGCCAGCAGCTATTCGGCTAGAATAGACGGGGAGCTGTTTTTT
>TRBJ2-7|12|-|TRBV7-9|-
CASSLHSYEQYF
TGTGCCAGCAGCCTACATTCCTACGAGCAGTACTTC
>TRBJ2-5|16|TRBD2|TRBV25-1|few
CASSEGLAGVGETQYF
TGTGCCAGCAGCGAGGGACTAGCGGGAGTTGGAGAGACCCAGTACTTC
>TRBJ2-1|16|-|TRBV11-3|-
CASSAESRSTYNEQFF
TGTGCCAGCAGCGCAGAATCGAGGAGTACCTACAATGAGCAGTTCTTC
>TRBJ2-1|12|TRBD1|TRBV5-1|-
CASSLQGNEQFF
TGCGCCAGCAGCTTACAGGGGAATGAGCAGTTCTTC
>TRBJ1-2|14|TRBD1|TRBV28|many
CASSFSGQGLGYTF
TGTGCCAGCAGTTTCTCCGGACAGGGCCTGGGCTACACCTTC
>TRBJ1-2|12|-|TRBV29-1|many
CSVVWVNYGYTF
TGCAGCGTGGTATGGGTTAACTATGGCTACACCTTC
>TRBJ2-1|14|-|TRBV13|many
CASSPQTGSNEQFF
TGTGCCAGCAGCCCTCAGACCGGAAGCAATGAGCAGTTCTTC
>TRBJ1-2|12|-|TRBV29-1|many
CSVDGDDYGYTF
TGCAGCGTTGATGGCGACGACTATGGCTACACCTTC
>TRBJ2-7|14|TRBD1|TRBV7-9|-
CASSSSTGVVEQYF
TGTGCCAGCAGCTCCTCGACAGGGGTGGTGGAGCAGTACTTC
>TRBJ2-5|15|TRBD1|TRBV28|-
CASSLYRGPQETQYF
TGTGCCAGCAGTTTATATAGGGGGCCCCAAGAGACCCAGTACTTC
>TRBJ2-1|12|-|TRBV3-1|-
CASSPNINEQFF
TGTGCCAGCAGCCCGAATATCAATGAGCAGTTCTTC
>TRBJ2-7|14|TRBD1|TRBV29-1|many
CSVVRDRDTDEQYF
TGCAGCGTTGTACGGGACAGGGATACTGACGAGCAGTACTTC
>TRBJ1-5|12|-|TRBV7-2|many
CASSFSNQPQHF
TGTGCCAGCAGCTTTAGCAATCAGCCCCAGCATTTT
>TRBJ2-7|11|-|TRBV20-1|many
CSARDQREQYF
TGCAGTGCTAGAGACCAGCGGGAGCAGTACTTC
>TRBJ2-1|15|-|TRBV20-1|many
CSARDFRGGENEQFF
TGCAGTGCTAGAGACTTCAGAGGAGGGGAGAATGAGCAGTTCTTC
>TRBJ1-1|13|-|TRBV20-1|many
CSAREYLGAEAFF
TGCAGTGCTAGAGAATACCTCGGGGCTGAAGCTTTCTTT
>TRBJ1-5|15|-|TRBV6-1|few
CASSEARWTAQPQHF
TGTGCCAGCAGTGAGGCCAGGTGGACGGCTCAGCCCCAGCATTTT
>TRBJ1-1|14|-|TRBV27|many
CASSFWGANTEAFF
TGTGCCAGCAGTTTCTGGGGGGCGAACACTGAAGCTTTCTTT
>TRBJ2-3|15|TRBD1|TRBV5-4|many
CASSGLGQITDTQYF
TGTGCCAGCAGCGGACTGGGACAGATCACAGATACGCAGTATTTT
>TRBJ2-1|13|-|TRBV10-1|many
CASSEYRNNEQFF
TGCGCCAGCAGTGAGTACAGGAACAATGAGCAGTTCTTC
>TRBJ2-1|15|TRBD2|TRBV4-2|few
CASSHLGTSGRDPFF
TGTGCCAGCAGCCACCTTGGGACTAGCGGGAGGGATCCGTTCTTC
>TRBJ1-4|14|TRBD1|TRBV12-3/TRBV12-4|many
CASSLNRGNEKLFF
TGTGCCAGCAGTTTAAACAGGGGGAATGAAAAACTGTTTTTT